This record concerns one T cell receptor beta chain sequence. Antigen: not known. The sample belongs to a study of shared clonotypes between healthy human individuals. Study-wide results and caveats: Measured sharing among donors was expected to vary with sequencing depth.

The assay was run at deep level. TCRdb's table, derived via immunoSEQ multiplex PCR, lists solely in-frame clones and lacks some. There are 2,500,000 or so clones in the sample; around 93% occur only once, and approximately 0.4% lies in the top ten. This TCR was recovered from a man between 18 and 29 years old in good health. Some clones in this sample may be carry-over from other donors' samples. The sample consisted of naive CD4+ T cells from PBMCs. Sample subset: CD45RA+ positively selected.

CDR3 protein: CASKWRQGWNEQFF. The CDR3 DNA follows: TGTGCCAGCAAATGGCGACAGGGGTGGAATGAGCAGTTCTTC. The chain has TRBV27 and TRBJ2-1, with 8 bases identical to TRBD1. Germline-derived CDR1 and CDR2 are MNHEY and SMNVEV (reference sequence). V was pared by 7 bases and J by 7 bases, with 9 bases of the junction left unmatched. The CDR3 totals 14 residues.